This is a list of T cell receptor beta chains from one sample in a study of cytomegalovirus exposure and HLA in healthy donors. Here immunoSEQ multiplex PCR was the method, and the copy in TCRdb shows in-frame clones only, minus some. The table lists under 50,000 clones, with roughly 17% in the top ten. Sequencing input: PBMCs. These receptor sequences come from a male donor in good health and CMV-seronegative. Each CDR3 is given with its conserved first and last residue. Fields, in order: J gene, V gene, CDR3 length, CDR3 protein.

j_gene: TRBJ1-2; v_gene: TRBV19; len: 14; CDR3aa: CASRTRQGPHGYTF
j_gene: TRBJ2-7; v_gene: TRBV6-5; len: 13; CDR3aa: CASSYSRSYEQYF
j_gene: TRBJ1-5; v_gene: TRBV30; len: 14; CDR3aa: CAYTQGVGNQPQHF
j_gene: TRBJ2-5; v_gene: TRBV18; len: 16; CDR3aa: CASSPGTSGGQETQYF
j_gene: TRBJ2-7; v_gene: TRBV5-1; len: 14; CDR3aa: CASSVGTGGYEQYF
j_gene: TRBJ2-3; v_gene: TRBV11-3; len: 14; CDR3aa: CASSLRDRGDTQYF
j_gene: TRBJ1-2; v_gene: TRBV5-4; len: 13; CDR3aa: CASSFGTGPGYTF
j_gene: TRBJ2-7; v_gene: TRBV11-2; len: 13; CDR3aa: CASRRTGNYEQYF
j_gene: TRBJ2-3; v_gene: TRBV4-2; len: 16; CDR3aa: CASSQGTSGGADTQYF
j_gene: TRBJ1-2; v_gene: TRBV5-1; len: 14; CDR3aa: CASSQDRANYGYTF
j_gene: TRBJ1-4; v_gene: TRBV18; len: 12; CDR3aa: CASSSNRGLLFF
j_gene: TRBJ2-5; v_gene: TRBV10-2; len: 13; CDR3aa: CATTGQTVETQYF
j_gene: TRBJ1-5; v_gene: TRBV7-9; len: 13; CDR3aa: CASSLVRDQPQHF
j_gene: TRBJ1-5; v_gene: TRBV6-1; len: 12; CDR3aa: CASSEGLQPQHF
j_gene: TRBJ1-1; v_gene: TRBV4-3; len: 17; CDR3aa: CASSQDIGTGMDTEAFF
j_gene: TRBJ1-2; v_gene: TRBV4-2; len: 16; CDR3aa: CASSQAQGLSDYGYTF
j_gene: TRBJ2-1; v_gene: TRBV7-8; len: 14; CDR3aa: CASSLDGVLDEQFF
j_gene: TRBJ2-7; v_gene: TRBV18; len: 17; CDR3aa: CASSLGTGSKGVYEQYF
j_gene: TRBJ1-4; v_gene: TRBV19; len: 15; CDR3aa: CASSTSAPDVEKLFF
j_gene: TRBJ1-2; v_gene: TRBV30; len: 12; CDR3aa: CAWNTYNYGYTF
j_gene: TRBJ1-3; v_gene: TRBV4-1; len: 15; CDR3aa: CASSPYTSSGNTIYF
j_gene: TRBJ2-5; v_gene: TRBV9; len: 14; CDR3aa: CASSVELPEETQYF
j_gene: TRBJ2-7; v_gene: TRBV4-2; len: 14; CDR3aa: CASSQDFEGYEQYF
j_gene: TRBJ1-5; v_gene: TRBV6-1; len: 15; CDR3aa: CSDKDWTGEGQPQHF
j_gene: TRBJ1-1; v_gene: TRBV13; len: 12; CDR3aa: CASSRTGLGAFF
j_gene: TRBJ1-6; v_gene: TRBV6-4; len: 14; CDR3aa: CASSEQAEVSPLHF
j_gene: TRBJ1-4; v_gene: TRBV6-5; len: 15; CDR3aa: CASSYSSGVIEKLFF
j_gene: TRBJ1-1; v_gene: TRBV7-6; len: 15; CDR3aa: CASSFTGGGNTEAFF
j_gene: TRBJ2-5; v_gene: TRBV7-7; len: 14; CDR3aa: CASSLARGKETQYF
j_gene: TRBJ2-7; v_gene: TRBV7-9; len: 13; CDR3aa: CASSLDGSYEQYF
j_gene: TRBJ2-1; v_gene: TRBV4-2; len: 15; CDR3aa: CASSLERGSDNEQFF
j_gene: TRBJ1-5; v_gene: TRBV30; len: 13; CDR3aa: CAWNRVSNQPQHF
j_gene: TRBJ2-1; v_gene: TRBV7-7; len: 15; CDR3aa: CASSLVRGSKDEQFF
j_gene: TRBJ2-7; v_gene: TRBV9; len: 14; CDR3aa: CASSEGQNPYEQYF
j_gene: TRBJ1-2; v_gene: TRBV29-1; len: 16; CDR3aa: CSVEDQGTAPNYGYTF
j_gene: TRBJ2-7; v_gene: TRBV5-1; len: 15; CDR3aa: CASREDRGLTYEQYF
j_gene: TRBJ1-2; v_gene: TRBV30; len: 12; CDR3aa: CAWRTGTYGYTF
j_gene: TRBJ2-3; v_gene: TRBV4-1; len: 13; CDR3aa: CASSVLAADTQYF
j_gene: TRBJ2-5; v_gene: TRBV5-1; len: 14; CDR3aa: CASSGAGGKETQYF
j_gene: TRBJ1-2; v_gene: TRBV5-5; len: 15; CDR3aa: CASSSGGTGGYGYTF
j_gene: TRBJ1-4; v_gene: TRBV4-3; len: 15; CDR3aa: CASSEETETNEKLFF
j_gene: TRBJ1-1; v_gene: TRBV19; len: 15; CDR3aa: CASSIKDRAGTEAFF
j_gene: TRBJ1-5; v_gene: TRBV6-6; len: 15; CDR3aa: CASSYSPSGGQPQHF
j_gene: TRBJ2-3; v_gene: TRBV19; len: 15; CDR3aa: CASSTRQVSTDTQYF
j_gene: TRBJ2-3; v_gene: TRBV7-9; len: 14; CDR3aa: CASSSSASTDTQYF
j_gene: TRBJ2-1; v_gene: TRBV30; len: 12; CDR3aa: CAWSVPGDEQFF
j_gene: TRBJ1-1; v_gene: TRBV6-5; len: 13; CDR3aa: CASSYREGTEAFF
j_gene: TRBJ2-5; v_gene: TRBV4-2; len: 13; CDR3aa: CASSQPGKETQYF
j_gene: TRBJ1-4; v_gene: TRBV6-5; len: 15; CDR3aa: CASSSGGGAFEKLFF
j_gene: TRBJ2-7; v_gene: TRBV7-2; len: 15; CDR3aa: CASSLRQGDWYEQYF
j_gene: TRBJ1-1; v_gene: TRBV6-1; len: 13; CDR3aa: CASSEIWNTEAFF
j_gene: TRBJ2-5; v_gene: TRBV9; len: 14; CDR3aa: CASSVAEGQETQYF
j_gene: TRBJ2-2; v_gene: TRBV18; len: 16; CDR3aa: CASSNGGTSVTGELFF
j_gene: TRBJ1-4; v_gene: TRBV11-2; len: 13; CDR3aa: CASSLDRAEKLFF